Listed below are T cell receptor beta chains from one sample, sequenced in a study of blood T cell repertoires in COVID-19. Profiled with immunoSEQ multiplex PCR; TCRdb holds only in-frame clones, not every one. The table has some 76,000 clones, approximately 80% seen once; the top ten hold around 10%. Sequencing input: peripheral blood. The receptors derive from a man aged 50 to 59 with acute or convalescent COVID-19. The CDR3 runs from the conserved cysteine through the conserved F or W. D genes are given only for firm matches. Only some rows state a clone size, as once, few, many or a class for expanded clones.

>TRBJ1-5|TRBD1|16|TRBV7-8|NA
TGTGCCAGCAGCTCCTCGGACAGGGGGAACAATCAGCCCCAGCATTTT
CASSSSDRGNNQPQHF
>TRBJ2-2|NA|16|TRBV18|few
TGTGCCAGCTCACCTATATCACAGGGAGTCACCGGGGAGCTGTTTTTT
CASSPISQGVTGELFF
>TRBJ1-4|TRBD1|12|TRBV29-1|NA
TGCAGCGCAGGGACAGCCAAAGAAAAACTGTTTTTT
CSAGTAKEKLFF
>TRBJ1-6|NA|14|TRBV7-3|once
TGTGCCAGCAGCTTTTCGGACAGAGGGTCACCCCTCCACTTT
CASSFSDRGSPLHF
>TRBJ2-7|TRBD2|14|TRBV6-2/TRBV6-3|once
TGTGCCAGCAGTTATTCCGGGACTAGCGGCGAGCAGTACTTC
CASSYSGTSGEQYF
>TRBJ2-1|TRBD2|13|TRBV3-1/TRBV3-2|NA
TGTGCCAGTGACGAGGGAGCGGGAGGGCGTGAGTTCTTC
CASDEGAGGREFF
>TRBJ2-1|NA|14|TRBV4-1|few
TGCGCCAGCAGCCAAGAGTCTGCGGACAATGAGCAGTTCTTC
CASSQESADNEQFF
>TRBJ1-5|NA|13|TRBV6-5|NA
TGTGCCAGCAGCCTAGGCGGGGAGCAGCCCCAGCATTTT
CASSLGGEQPQHF
>TRBJ1-5|NA|15|TRBV4-3|NA
TGCGCCAGCAGCCAAGAGGCCCACCCCGGGGAGCCCCAGCATTTT
CASSQEAHPGEPQHF
>TRBJ1-2|TRBD1|16|TRBV5-4|NA
TGTGCCAGCAGCCTCTTAGGGGGCGCGGGAAGCAGTGGCTACACCTTC
CASSLLGGAGSSGYTF
>TRBJ2-2|TRBD2|15|TRBV28|NA
TGTGCCAGCAGAGGACTAGCGGGGGGGACCGGGGAGCTGTTTTTT
CASRGLAGGTGELFF
>TRBJ2-3|TRBD2|15|TRBV30|NA
TGTGCCTGGAGTGGGACTAGCGGGGTCACAGATACGCAGTATTTT
CAWSGTSGVTDTQYF
>TRBJ2-1|TRBD1|16|TRBV5-1|NA
TGCGCCAGCAGCTTACCGACAGGGAGCTCCTACAATGAGCAGTTCTTC
CASSLPTGSSYNEQFF
>TRBJ2-7|TRBD1|16|TRBV7-9|NA
TGTGCCAGCAGCTTTCCGGGACAGGGTCAATCCTACGAGCAGTACTTC
CASSFPGQGQSYEQYF
>TRBJ1-2|NA|12|TRBV20-1|NA
TGCAGTGCTAGTAAGGAGTTCGGCGGCTACACCTTC
CSASKEFGGYTF
>TRBJ1-2|NA|11|TRBV20-1|NA
TGCAGTGCTGGCGACTACTATGGCTACACCTTC
CSAGDYYGYTF
>TRBJ1-1|NA|15|TRBV11-2|NA
TGTGCCAGCAGCCCGACAGGAGCGTCGAACACTGAAGCTTTCTTT
CASSPTGASNTEAFF
>TRBJ1-6|NA|16|TRBV7-2|NA
TGTGCCAGCAGCTTAGATGGTACCGGGGGTGGTTCACCCCTCCACTTT
CASSLDGTGGGSPLHF
>TRBJ1-2|NA|15|TRBV7-2|NA
TGTGCCACTCATCAACAGCAGGATGGGAACTATGGCTACACCTTC
CATHQQQDGNYGYTF
>TRBJ1-2|NA|13|TRBV5-5|NA
TGTGCCAGCAGCTGGGGCCGTAACTATGGCTACACCTTC
CASSWGRNYGYTF
>TRBJ1-6|NA|14|TRBV5-1|once
TGCGCCAGCAGCCCCCCCGAGGGTGGTTCACCCCTCCACTTT
CASSPPEGGSPLHF
>TRBJ1-2|NA|17|TRBV7-9|NA
TGTGCCAGCAGCTTGTTCCGGGGCACGGGGGCTAACTATGGCTACACCTTC
CASSLFRGTGANYGYTF
>TRBJ2-7|TRBD2|15|TRBV5-5|NA
TGTGCCAGCAGTTTTTTTTCGACTAGCGCCAACGAGCAGTACTTC
CASSFFSTSANEQYF
>TRBJ1-1|NA|14|TRBV29-1|NA
TGCAGCGTTGAAGTCCCCGGGAGGAACACTGAAGCTTTCTTT
CSVEVPGRNTEAFF
>TRBJ1-1|TRBD1|17|TRBV5-1|NA
TGCGCCAGCAGCTTGGCATCCGGGACAGGGCACTTTACTGAAGCTTTCTTT
CASSLASGTGHFTEAFF
>TRBJ1-2|TRBD1|16|TRBV28|NA
TGTGCCAGCAGTTTGGGAACCCTAGTGGGACAGGGCAGCTACACCTTC
CASSLGTLVGQGSYTF
>TRBJ2-5|TRBD2|14|TRBV18|NA
TGTGCCAGCTCACCACCGGGACTAGCGGAGACCCAGTACTTC
CASSPPGLAETQYF
>TRBJ2-7|TRBD2|15|TRBV15|once
TGTGCCACCAAGTTAACTAGCGGGAGGTTAGACGAGCAGTACTTC
CATKLTSGRLDEQYF
>TRBJ1-1|TRBD1|15|TRBV5-6|NA
TGTGCCAGCAGCTCGGTTTCTGACAGGGCCACTGAAGCTTTCTTT
CASSSVSDRATEAFF
>TRBJ2-2|NA|13|TRBV6-6|few
TGTGCCAGCACCTTTTGGAGCACCGGGGAGCTGTTTTTT
CASTFWSTGELFF
>TRBJ2-2|NA|15|TRBV7-8|NA
TGTGCCAGCAGCTTAGACCGGTTTAACACCGGGGAGCTGTTTTTT
CASSLDRFNTGELFF
>TRBJ1-6|NA|15|TRBV2|NA
TGTGCCAGCAGTGACGAGAGGAACGATAATTCACCCCTCCACTTT
CASSDERNDNSPLHF
>TRBJ2-3|NA|11|TRBV16|NA
TGTGCCAGCATGCTAGGAGATACGCAGTATTTT
CASMLGDTQYF
>TRBJ2-7|TRBD2|12|TRBV2|NA
TGTGCCAGCAATAGCGGGAGATACGAGCAGTACTTC
CASNSGRYEQYF
>TRBJ2-2|TRBD2|17|TRBV27|NA
TGTGCCAGCAGACATACGCAGGGACTAGCAAGGACCGGGGAGCTGTTTTTT
CASRHTQGLARTGELFF
>TRBJ1-3|NA|15|TRBV19|once
TGTGCCAGTAGGCTGACCGGGGAGACTGGAAACACCATATATTTT
CASRLTGETGNTIYF
>TRBJ1-1|TRBD1|18|TRBV27|NA
TGTGCCAGCAGTTTATCGAAGCCCCGGACAGGACCGAACACTGAAGCTTTCTTT
CASSLSKPRTGPNTEAFF
>TRBJ1-1|NA|15|TRBV12-5|NA
TGTGCTAGTGGTTTGGTACTGCTGCCCTACACTGAAGCTTTCTTT
CASGLVLLPYTEAFF
>TRBJ2-6|TRBD2|18|TRBV9|NA
TGTGCCAGCAGCGTAGGAGTAGCGGGACTGTCTGGGGCCAACGTCCTGACTTTC
CASSVGVAGLSGANVLTF
>TRBJ2-7|TRBD2|15|TRBV7-9|NA
TGTGCCAGCAGCCTGACTAGCGGAGGGACCTACGAGCAGTACTTC
CASSLTSGGTYEQYF
>TRBJ2-6|NA|17|TRBV2|NA
TGTGCCAGCAGTGATCAAGGGGGGGGCTCTGGGGCCAACGTCCTGACTTTC
CASSDQGGGSGANVLTF
>TRBJ2-1|TRBD1|14|TRBV18|once
TGTGCCAGCTCACCATCCGGGACAGTCGGTGAGCAGTTCTTC
CASSPSGTVGEQFF
>TRBJ1-5|NA|14|TRBV2|NA
TGTGCCAGCAGTGGCGGGTATAGCAATCAGCCCCAGCATTTT
CASSGGYSNQPQHF
>TRBJ1-1|TRBD1|15|TRBV7-3|NA
TGTGCCAGCAGCTCCCCCGGACAGGGGAACACTGAAGCTTTCTTT
CASSSPGQGNTEAFF
>TRBJ2-1|NA|16|TRBV19|NA
TGTGCCAGTTCCCCCCTACAGGGATCCTACTACAATGAGCAGTTCTTC
CASSPLQGSYYNEQFF
>TRBJ2-7|NA|14|TRBV4-3|NA
TGCGCCAGCAGCCAAGATCTCGGGGTGGGAGAGCAGTACTTC
CASSQDLGVGEQYF
>TRBJ1-6|NA|12|TRBV5-5|NA
TGTGCCAGCAGCTTTAGTAATTCACCCCTCCACTTT
CASSFSNSPLHF
>TRBJ1-6|NA|13|TRBV5-6|few
TGTGCCAGCAGCTTAACCGGTAATTCACCCCTCCACTTT
CASSLTGNSPLHF
>TRBJ1-2|TRBD1|19|TRBV7-2|NA
TGTGCCAGCAGCTTAGCGCCGGCCGTCCGACAGGGGGGGCTCTATGGCTACACCTTC
CASSLAPAVRQGGLYGYTF
>TRBJ2-7|TRBD2|14|TRBV11-3|NA
TGTGCCAGCAGCAAAGCGGGAGATAACTACGAGCAGTACTTC
CASSKAGDNYEQYF
>TRBJ1-1|TRBD1|12|TRBV19|few
TGTGCCAGTAAGGGACAGGGGACTGAAGCTTTCTTT
CASKGQGTEAFF
>TRBJ1-5|TRBD1|12|TRBV27|NA
TGTGCCAGCAGTTCCTTCGACAGGGTTCTGCATTTT
CASSSFDRVLHF
>TRBJ2-3|TRBD1|14|TRBV6-4|NA
TGTGCCAGCAGTGGAGGGACAGGGTCAGATACGCAGTATTTT
CASSGGTGSDTQYF
>TRBJ1-3|TRBD1|15|TRBV4-2|NA
TGTGCCAGCAGCTATGGACAGGGCTCTGGAAACACCATATATTTT
CASSYGQGSGNTIYF